This T cell receptor beta chain is from a study of CD8+ T cells in alopecia areata. Study-wide results and limits: Researchers report lesional scalp, most notably alopecia totalis/universalis, outstripped normal scalp in clonality.

Germline lookup yields CDR1 MNHEY and CDR2 SMNVEV (reference sequence). CDR3 length: 16 amino acids. V lost 4 bases, J lost 6 bases, and 11 bases stayed unmatched. As the sequencing template, cDNA was produced by extracting RNA and reverse transcribing it. The method was immunoSEQ multiplex PCR; TCRdb's version includes in-frame clones alone and lacks a portion of them. The sample carries 55,000 to 70,000 clones, around 49% recorded once. In the case of this clone: The antigen is not known.

The rearrangement links TRBV27 to TRBJ1-5; 8 bases fit TRBD1. The sequencing used CD8+ T cells sorted from blood, collected at week 0. This sequence was found in a human donor with alopecia areata. The CDR3 spells CASSSRGRPVVQPQHF. CDR3 nucleotide sequence: TGTGCCAGCAGTTCCAGGGGGCGTCCGGTGGTTCAGCCCCAGCATTTT.